These 26 T cell receptor beta chains were all obtained from the same sample, sequenced in a study of blood T cell repertoires in COVID-19. Sequencing was performed with immunoSEQ multiplex PCR; in TCRdb, only in-frame clones are kept and a portion is missing. The table has about 360,000 clones, 70% to 90% seen once. Sequencing was performed on peripheral blood. The source is a woman aged 60 to 75 with COVID-19, enrolled during active disease.

In this sample, this clone turned up a few times. The chain is built from TRBV15 and TRBJ2-7; 8 nucleotides align to TRBD1. Per the germline V gene, CDR1 is LNHNV and CDR2 is YYDKDF (reference sequence). J gave up 5 bases and V 1 base, and 7 bases lay outside the gene matches. This CDR3 spans 15 amino acids. CDR3 loop: CATSRAWQGANEQYF. The CDR3 DNA reads TGTGCCACCAGCAGAGCTTGGCAGGGGGCGAACGAGCAGTACTTC.

This chain links TRBV14 with TRBJ2-7, with 9 nucleotides matching TRBD1. Trimming took 4 bases from V and 5 from J; bases not matched to a gene: 9. CDR1 is SGHDN and CDR2 is FVKESK in the germline V gene. The CDR3 has 15 residues. The CDR3 sequence is CASSRTLGTGNEQYF. In DNA, the CDR3 is TGTGCCAGCAGCCGTACCCTCGGGACAGGGAACGAGCAGTACTTC.

This chain joins TRBV29-1 and TRBJ1-2; D is unresolved. The CDR3 extends over 13 amino acids. CDR1 SQVTM and CDR2 ANQGSEA come from the germline V gene. The CDR3 region has the DNA TGCAGTGACAACCCGGGGACTAACTATGGCTACACCTTC. Residues: CSDNPGTNYGYTF.

V is TRBV30 and J is TRBJ2-2; TRBD2 matches at 8 bases. The V gene end was trimmed by 4 bases and the J gene end by 7 bases; junction bases not matched to a gene: 14. The CDR3 is 16 amino acids. Germline CDR1 and CDR2: GTSNPN and SVGIG (reference sequence). In nucleotides, the CDR3 is TGTGCCTGGACCCGTGGGAGCGGGGGCGCTTTCGGGGAGCTGTTTTTT. Protein sequence: CAWTRGSGGAFGELFF. The whole variable domain, remainder taken from reference TRBV30 and TRBJ2-2, is SQTIHQWPATLVQPVGSPLSLECTVEGTSNPNLYWYRQAAGRGLQLLFYSVGIGQISSEVPQNLSASRPQDRQFILSSKKLLLSDSGFYLCAWTRGSGGAFGELFFGEGSRLTVL.

On this clone itself: This specimen includes other DNA sequences encoding the same CDR3. This chain uses TRBV3-1 (or the pseudogene TRBV3-2) with TRBJ2-7; 8 nucleotides line up with TRBD1. This CDR3 has 14 amino acids. With 3 bases clipped from V and 3 bases from J, the junction kept 4 bases outside the gene matches. CDR1 is LGHDT and CDR2 is YNNKEL in the germline V gene (reference sequence). The chain's CDR3 is CASSQAGGVYEQYF. The DNA for the CDR3 is TGTGCCAGCAGCCAGGCAGGGGGCGTCTACGAGCAGTACTTC.

The chain employs TRBV6-5 and TRBJ2-1, with 12 nucleotides matching TRBD2. The CDR3 sequence is 16 residues long. V lost 4 bases to trimming and J lost 11 bases; unmatched junction nucleotides: 12. Germline V CDR1 and CDR2: MNHEY, SVGAGI. The CDR3 region is CASSSRWTSGARKQFF. Here the CDR3 DNA reads TGTGCCAGCAGTTCACGATGGACTAGCGGGGCAAGGAAGCAGTTCTTC.

This clone was seen only a few times. V gene TRBV19 combines with J gene TRBJ1-5; a weak D match, TRBD1 (5 bases). Germline CDR1 reads LNHDA; CDR2 reads SQIVND (reference sequence). Trimming stripped 3 bases from V and 6 bases from J, with 9 bases between. The length of the CDR3 is 13 residues. The CDR3 DNA follows: TGTGCCAGTAGTATCCAGGGTAGTCAGCCCCAGCATTTT. It translates to CASSIQGSQPQHF.

In this sample, this clone turned up a few times. The CDR3 reads CASSLTGPYGYTF. The CDR3 bases are TGTGCCAGCAGCTTAACAGGGCCCTATGGCTACACCTTC. This chain uses TRBV7-2 with TRBJ1-2, with D possibly matching TRBD1 (6 bases). Germline lookup yields CDR1 SGHTA and CDR2 FQGNSA. CDR3 length equals 13 residues. With 2 bases removed from V and 4 bases from J, the gap between germline ends came to 8 bases.

The gene calls are TRBV5-1 and TRBJ2-5; D is possibly TRBD2 (6 bases). Germline CDR1 is SGHRS and CDR2 is YFSETQ. This CDR3 is 13 amino acids long. V was cut by 9 bases and J by 2 bases, with 14 bases left in between. The CDR3: CATSRDQQETQYF. The CDR3 bases are TGCGCCACCTCGCGGGACCAACAAGAGACCCAGTACTTC.

This chain links TRBV29-1 with TRBJ2-7; D is undetermined. Germline V gives CDR1 SQVTM, CDR2 ANQGSEA. V lost 4 bases and J 6 bases, leaving 10 bases between the germline ends. The CDR3 sequence is 11 residues long. The CDR3 loop reads CSVVSFLEQYF. The CDR3 region has the DNA TGCAGCGTTGTGTCCTTTCTCGAGCAGTACTTC.

The chain recombines TRBV18 with TRBJ1-2; 7 bases are a match to TRBD1. Germline V gene data show CDR1 as KGHSH and CDR2 as LQKENI. This CDR3 contains 14 residues. J gave up 7 bases and V 3 bases, and 8 bases lay outside the gene matches. The CDR3 loop reads CASSPSRGLAGYTF. The CDR3, as DNA: TGTGCCAGCTCACCCTCTAGGGGGCTCGCTGGCTACACCTTC.

This sequence joins TRBV14 and TRBJ2-2; tentative D call: TRBD1 (5 bases). V was cut by 0 bases and J by 5 bases, with 16 bases left in between. This CDR3 has 17 amino acids. Germline CDR1 and CDR2: SGHDN and FVKESK. In DNA, the CDR3 is TGTGCCAGCAGCCAAGACATGGGCAGGGTAACTACCGGGGAGCTGTTTTTT. Amino acids: CASSQDMGRVTTGELFF.

The chain links TRBV4-3 to TRBJ2-3; 11 nucleotides match TRBD2. Per germline, CDR1 LGHNA and CDR2 YSLEER. V shed 0 bases and J 4 bases; nucleotides not matched to a gene: 6. The length of the CDR3 is 17 residues. The CDR3 is CASSQDYSGGASDTQYF. The DNA for the CDR3 is TGCGCCAGCAGCCAAGATTATAGCGGGGGGGCATCAGATACGCAGTATTTT.

The rearrangement uses TRBV29-1 and TRBJ2-7; 8 positions agree with TRBD1. Germline loops: CDR1 SQVTM, CDR2 ANQGSEA. With V trimmed by 6 bases and J by 3 bases, 4 bases remained unmatched. The CDR3 has 12 amino acids. The CDR3 DNA is TGCAGCGTGACAGGGGTCCTCTACGAGCAGTACTTC. This gives the protein CSVTGVLYEQYF.

As for this clone: One end of the junction is discordant with germline, which a read error may explain. The V gene is TRBV6-4, the J gene TRBJ2-1; possible D gene TRBD2, 5 bases. From germline, CDR1 is MRHNA and CDR2 SNTAGT. This CDR3 is 16 amino acids long. Written as DNA, the CDR3 is TGTGCCAGCAGCCGTCGGTCGGGGATTACCTACAATGGGCAGTTCTTC. Residues: CASSRRSGITYNGQFF.

A few counts support this clone. The chain has TRBV3-1 (or the pseudogene TRBV3-2) and TRBJ2-1; 8 nucleotides agree with TRBD1. CDR3 length: 16 amino acids. Germline values: CDR1 LGHDT, CDR2 YNNKEL (reference sequence). V trimming: 1 base; J trimming: 6 bases; junction bases outside the gene matches: 8. CDR3 loop: CASSQVAGQGVNEQFF. DNA of the CDR3: TGTGCCAGCAGCCAAGTAGCTGGACAGGGAGTCAATGAGCAGTTCTTC.

This sequence joins TRBV9 and TRBJ2-5; TRBD2 matches at 7 bases. In germline, CDR1 is SGDLS, CDR2 YYNGEE. CDR3 length equals 17 residues. V lost 0 bases and J lost 4; bases outside the gene matches: 12. CDR3 bases: TGTGCCAGCAGCGTAGGGCTAGCGGCCTTCGGAGGAGAGACCCAGTACTTC. It is translated as CASSVGLAAFGGETQYF.

This clone was seen only once. The rearrangement uses TRBV5-3 and TRBJ2-5, with TRBD2 identical over 10 bases. TRBV5-3 is an ORF, with its function uncertain. J was trimmed by 6 bases and V by 0 bases; bases with no gene match: 8. The CDR3 contains 16 residues. In DNA form, the CDR3 reads TGTGCCAGAAGCTTGGCAAGCGGGGGGGCCAGGAAGACCCAGTACTTC. This codes for CARSLASGGARKTQYF.

The rearrangement joins TRBV9 to TRBJ2-1; TRBD2 is a possible D gene (5 bases). The germline gives CDR1 SGDLS, CDR2 YYNGEE. The CDR3 loop spans 15 amino acids. V was trimmed by 0 bases and J by 5 bases, leaving 12 bases between them. CDR3 region: CASSVEVRRDNEQFF. The CDR3 DNA is TGTGCCAGCAGCGTAGAGGTCAGGCGGGACAATGAGCAGTTCTTC. Variable domain in full (rest from reference TRBV9 and TRBJ2-1): DSGVTQTPKHLITATGQRVTLRCSPRSGDLSVYWYQQSLDQGLQFLIQYYNGEERAKGNILERFSAQQFPDLHSELNLSSLELGDSALYFCASSVEVRRDNEQFFGPGTRLTVL.

The V and J genes are TRBV18 and TRBJ1-1; D gene ambiguous. V was clipped by 2 bases and J by 10 bases, with 20 bases between them. CDR3 size: 15 residues. Germline-derived CDR1 and CDR2 are KGHSH and LQKENI. The CDR3 nucleotides are TGTGCCAGCTCACCAACCACGTCGGGGATATCGCGAGCTTTCTTT. Translating gives CASSPTTSGISRAFF.

The V call is TRBV7-8, the J call TRBJ2-2; D not certain. This CDR3 has 14 amino acids. Germline-derived CDR1 and CDR2 are SGHVS and FQNEAQ. V was trimmed by 1 base and J by 4 bases, leaving 7 bases between them. CDR3: CASSLVFFTGELFF. Written as DNA, the CDR3 is TGTGCCAGCAGCTTAGTTTTCTTCACCGGGGAGCTGTTTTTT.

V and J are TRBV10-3 and TRBJ1-1; D gene ambiguous. Trimming removed 7 bases from V and 3 bases from J, with 6 bases in between. From germline, CDR1 is ENHRY and CDR2 SYGVKD. The CDR3 length is 11 residues. The CDR3 sequence: CAITGHTEAFF. The DNA for the CDR3 is TGTGCCATCACTGGGCACACTGAAGCTTTCTTT.

This clone has more than one count but fewer than ten. The chain links TRBV3-1 (or the pseudogene TRBV3-2) to TRBJ1-3, with D perhaps matching TRBD1 (5 bases). Trimming shortened V by 4 bases and J by 0 bases, and 13 bases separated the two germline ends. The CDR3 covers 16 residues. From germline, CDR1 is LGHDT and CDR2 YNNKEL (reference sequence). The CDR3 nucleotides are TGTGCCAGCAGCCTACCCACAGGACACTCTGGAAACACCATATATTTT. It translates to CASSLPTGHSGNTIYF.

This sequence joins TRBV5-4 and TRBJ2-4; D is perhaps TRBD1 (5 bases). V was pared by 2 bases and J by 14 bases, with 17 bases between. The CDR3 has 13 amino acids. The germline V gene encodes CDR1 SGHNT and CDR2 YYREEE (reference sequence). The CDR3 bases are TGTGCCAGCAGCTTTAGGGGTGAGGCAGGGAAGTACTTC. This encodes CASSFRGEAGKYF.

The genes are TRBV6-5 and TRBJ1-1; tentative D call: TRBD1 (5 bases). Germline CDR1 reads MNHEY; CDR2 reads SVGAGI. V was pared by 0 bases and J by 5 bases, with 7 bases between. This CDR3 is 13 amino acids long. CDR3 DNA sequence: TGTGCCAGCAGTTACTCGGCAGGGACTGAAGCTTTCTTT. Protein: CASSYSAGTEAFF.

V usage is TRBV7-8 and J usage is TRBJ2-1; the D gene is possibly TRBD1 (6 bases). Germline V gives CDR1 SGHVS, CDR2 FQNEAQ. Trimming removed 5 bases from V and 4 bases from J, with 9 bases in between. The CDR3 totals 13 residues. The CDR3 sequence is CASSRDRYNEQFF. CDR3 DNA sequence: TGTGCCAGCAGCCGAGACAGGTACAATGAGCAGTTCTTC.